The sample holds a few counts of the clone carrying this T cell receptor beta chain. Antigen unknown. This record belongs to a study of blood T cells in healthy people across ages. Study observations and caveats: Strong correlation linked observed beta diversity and percent naive T cells. Long-lived donors had more naive CD4+ cells and higher diversity than aged donors.

Then a second PCR, running about 6 to 11 cycles, was carried out with a sample-barcoded 5' primer and a J-beta primer mix. TCRdb re-analysed the 5' RACE reads in MiXCR, keeping a single row per CDR3 protein. Among some 790,000 distinct CDR3 sequences listed, around 30% were seen once. The CDR3 is 16 residues long. Germline V gives CDR1 SEHNR, CDR2 FQNEAQ (reference sequence). The ends lost 6 bases at V and 7 bases at J; junction bases unmatched: 16. Each sample provided at least 5 micrograms of extracted total RNA. The source of this sequence is a woman aged 80 or older in good health. The source material was blood. The gene calls are TRBV7-9 and TRBJ1-2; 8 nucleotides line up with TRBD1. The CDR3: CASRLTQGAGDCGYTF. The CDR3, as DNA: TGTGCCAGCAGACTCACCCAGGGGGCGGGAGACTGTGGCTACACCTTC.